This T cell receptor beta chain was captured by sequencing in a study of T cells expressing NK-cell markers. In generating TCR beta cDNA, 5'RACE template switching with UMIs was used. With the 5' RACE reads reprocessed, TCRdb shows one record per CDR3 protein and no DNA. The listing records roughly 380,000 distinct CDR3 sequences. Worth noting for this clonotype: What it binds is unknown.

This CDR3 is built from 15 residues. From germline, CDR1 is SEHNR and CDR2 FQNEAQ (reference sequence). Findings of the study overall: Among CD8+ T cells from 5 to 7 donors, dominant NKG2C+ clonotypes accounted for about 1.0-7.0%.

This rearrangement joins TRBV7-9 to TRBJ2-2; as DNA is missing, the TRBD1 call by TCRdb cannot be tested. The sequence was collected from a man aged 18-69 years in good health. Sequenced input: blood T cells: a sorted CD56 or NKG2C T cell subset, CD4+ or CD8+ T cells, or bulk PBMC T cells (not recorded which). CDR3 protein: CASSPRTGLHGELFF.